Included here is one T cell receptor beta chain sequence, with context. This entry comes from a study of blood T cell repertoires in COVID-19. At the level of the study: Both acute and convalescent COVID-19 samples were obtained from the United States, Italy and Spain. PBMCs, B-cell-depleted T cells, or T cells provided the cDNA or gDNA that made up the material.

In the original processing: How many nucleated cells were present was estimated from reference gene primer amplification. TCRdb keeps only in-frame clones here, not all; method: immunoSEQ multiplex PCR. For V, J and clone size, that table is used; D and trimming come from the DNA. The sample holds 210,000 or so clones, roughly 90% seen once. The V gene lost 1 base and the J gene lost 0 bases, with 10 bases spanning the gap. Germline V gene lookup returns CDR1 SGHTA and CDR2 FQGNSA. CDR3 length: 15 residues. The chain joins TRBV7-2 to TRBJ2-7; D possibly corresponds to TRBD1 (5 bases). This clonotype was obtained from a woman aged 60-70 years with acute or convalescent COVID-19. What was sequenced was peripheral blood. In nucleotides, the CDR3 is TGTGCCAGCAGCTTAGGGGTGACAGTCTCCTACGAGCAGTACTTC. The encoded protein is CASSLGVTVSYEQYF.